Listed below are T cell receptor beta chains from one sample, sequenced in a study of T cells after yellow fever vaccination. Each CDR3 protein gets one entry after TCRdb re-called the 5' RACE reads with MiXCR. This sample has approximately 58,000 distinct CDR3 sequences, with 5.7% found just once. The sample was PBMCs, either bulk or a sorted T-cell subset (CD4+, CD8+, memory, or dextramer-sorted; not recorded which), taken on the day of the yellow fever booster vaccination. The origin of the receptors is a man younger than 35 who received the YFV17D yellow fever vaccine. Each CDR3 is given with its conserved first and last residue. A D gene is named only where the DNA matches it firmly. Rows may omit the clone size; those that give it use once, few, many or a size class.

CDR3 protein,CDR3 DNA,D gene,V gene,clone size,J gene
CASSTGSYEQYF,TGTGCCAGCAGCACAGGTTCCTACGAGCAGTACTTC,NA,TRBV7-9,NA,TRBJ2-7
CAWDTGVRTEAFF,TGTGCCTGGGACACAGGGGTTCGGACTGAAGCTTTCTTT,TRBD1,TRBV30,few,TRBJ1-1
CASSQAPGTSFSDTQYF,TGCGCCAGCAGCCAGGCCCCCGGGACTAGCTTTTCAGATACGCAGTATTTT,TRBD2,TRBV4-1,NA,TRBJ2-3
CASSLAYSNQPQHF,TGTGCCAGCAGTTTGGCGTATAGCAATCAGCCCCAGCATTTT,NA,TRBV27,few,TRBJ1-5
CASSFGTGGTDTQYF,TGTGCCAGCAGCTTCGGGACAGGGGGAACAGATACGCAGTATTTT,TRBD1,TRBV7-3,few,TRBJ2-3
CAISDAGVGQTQYF,TGTGCCATCAGTGACGCAGGGGTCGGGCAGACCCAGTACTTC,NA,TRBV10-3,NA,TRBJ2-5
CSVIQDTGELFF,TGCAGCGTAATTCAGGACACCGGGGAGCTGTTTTTT,NA,TRBV29-1,many,TRBJ2-2
CASSQRGELFF,TGTGCCAGCAGCCAAAGGGGGGAGCTGTTTTTT,NA,TRBV3-1,NA,TRBJ2-2
CASSQDWGGATDTQYF,TGCGCCAGCAGCCAGGATTGGGGGGGGGCCACAGATACGCAGTATTTT,NA,TRBV4-1,many,TRBJ2-3
CASSIGTSGGSSYNEQFF,TGTGCCAGCAGCATCGGGACTAGCGGGGGGAGCTCCTACAATGAGCAGTTCTTC,TRBD2,TRBV7-9,NA,TRBJ2-1
CASSQRGDRQETQYF,TGCGCCAGCAGCCAAAGAGGGGACAGGCAAGAGACCCAGTACTTC,TRBD1,TRBV4-1,many,TRBJ2-5
CSVEGQGHYGYTF,TGCAGCGTTGAAGGACAGGGTCACTATGGCTACACCTTC,TRBD1,TRBV29-1,few,TRBJ1-2
CASSSTRRRGEQFF,TGTGCCAGCAGTTCTACTCGACGGAGAGGCGAGCAGTTCTTC,NA,TRBV27,many,TRBJ2-1
CASSYAGTSNEKLFF,TGTGCCAGCAGTTACGCGGGGACATCTAATGAAAAACTGTTTTTT,NA,TRBV6-5,few,TRBJ1-4
CASSQEDSGGGPSTDTQYF,TGCGCCAGCAGCCAAGAAGATAGCGGGGGGGGCCCGAGCACAGATACGCAGTATTTT,TRBD2,TRBV4-3,NA,TRBJ2-3
CASSLDGAQRVDTEAFF,TGTGCCAGCAGCTTAGATGGGGCCCAAAGAGTGGACACTGAAGCTTTCTTT,NA,TRBV11-2,few,TRBJ1-1
CASSFLAGGPGTDTQYF,TGCGCCAGCAGCTTCCTAGCGGGGGGGCCTGGCACAGATACGCAGTATTTT,TRBD2,TRBV5-1,many,TRBJ2-3
CASSPPWQETQYF,TGTGCCAGCAGCCCCCCTTGGCAAGAGACCCAGTACTTC,NA,TRBV13,many,TRBJ2-5
CASRRRDSSYNEQFF,TGTGCCAGCCGGAGGCGGGACTCCTCCTACAATGAGCAGTTCTTC,NA,TRBV28,many,TRBJ2-1
CASSDPRGGSTEAFF,TGTGCCAGCAGTGACCCGAGGGGGGGTAGTACTGAAGCTTTCTTT,NA,TRBV12-3/TRBV12-4,many,TRBJ1-1
CASSLIAGLQETQYF,TGTGCCAGCAGCTTAATAGCGGGGCTACAAGAGACCCAGTACTTC,TRBD2,TRBV7-9,many,TRBJ2-5
CSAMGLGKNIQYF,TGCAGTGCTATGGGACTAGGCAAAAACATTCAGTACTTC,TRBD2,TRBV20-1,many,TRBJ2-4
CASSQASDTHEKLFF,TGTGCCAGCAGCCAAGCGTCGGACACCCATGAAAAACTGTTTTTT,NA,TRBV3-1,NA,TRBJ1-4
CASGSGLAKNIQYF,TGTGCCAGCGGTTCGGGATTAGCCAAAAACATTCAGTACTTC,NA,TRBV2,many,TRBJ2-4
CASSFTITGELFF,TGTGCCAGCAGCTTTACGATAACCGGGGAGCTGTTTTTT,NA,TRBV12-3/TRBV12-4,many,TRBJ2-2